This T cell receptor beta chain originates from a study of T cells after yellow fever vaccination (dated by TCRdb to 2018 to 2020). In terms of the full investigation: The SMART-Seq v4 Ultra Low Input RNA kit was used to prepare libraries from fractions with low cell numbers. Bulk TCR alpha and beta repertoires were sequenced longitudinally to track T-cell clones before and after primary and booster YFV17D yellow fever vaccination. Blood samples were taken at several timepoints before and after primary and secondary immunization, and bulk PBMC replicates and cell subsets were isolated. Two healthy male donors, one aged 18 to 30 and one aged 30 to 40 years, made up the cohort. Broader findings and caveats from the paper: The secondary T-cell response was found to be weaker but faster than the primary response, with a peak reached on day 5 rather than on day 15. Because the study included only a couple of donors, the extent to which the findings can be generalized is limited. Computational filtering was required because FACS-sorted repertoires could contain abundant contaminating clonotypes from the bulk population. A small fraction of clonotypes appeared in both the CD4 and CD8 compartments, likely as a result of convergent recombination. Most clones expanded after primary vaccination were re-detected after the booster (almost 97% of CD4 and around 88% of CD8), suggesting broad memory maintenance.

Notes on this clonotype: What antigen it recognizes has not been identified. No much larger clone exists at a distance of one base, and base qualities are not known.

The treatment or condition label on this specimen signifies: live attenuated yellow fever vaccine strain. At each blood-draw timepoint, two biological replicates of bulk PBMCs were collected. A standard Ficoll-Paque protocol was used to isolate PBMCs from peripheral blood. TriZol was used to extract RNA from bulk PBMCs, CD4 and CD8 fractions, and dextramer-positive and dextramer-negative fractions. TCR cDNA was made using 5'RACE template switching, a step that added a universal primer site and unique molecular identifiers. Priming of cDNA synthesis was performed from both the TCR alpha and TCR beta constant segments. Two PCR steps were used to amplify libraries, with sample barcodes and sequencing adapters being added in the second step. Sequencing of libraries was performed on Illumina HiSeq 2500 (2x100 bp) or NovaSeq (2x150 bp). Per the original workflow: MIGEC was used to demultiplex reads and collapse the reads into UMI consensus sequences, and MiXCR was used for V(D)J alignment. Clonotypes responding to the vaccine were identified with edgeR on replicate PBMC samples, with the criteria of FDR below 0.01 and a log2 fold change above 5 up to day 15. Each bulk clonotype received a CD4 or CD8 identity based on whether the sequenced CD4 or CD8 repertoire contained that clonotype at higher abundance. TCRdb reanalyzed the raw reads on its own, using fastp at Q25 for trimming and MiXCR for clone calling, and kept in-frame beta chains. Every CDR3 protein is listed once, alongside the most common genes and DNA of its rows. TCRdb's processing, not the study's, gives the V and J calls here. The sample profile shows about 500,000 distinct CDR3 sequences; around a sixth of them were found once. Jointly, the top ten make up around 16% of the sample.

The TCR originated in a man aged 18-30 years who received the YFV17D yellow fever vaccine. The sample was PBMCs, taken about 5 days after the first yellow fever vaccination.

CDR3 sequence: CASSTDRGSGNTIYF. The nucleotide sequence is TGTGCCAGCTCAACCGACAGGGGCTCTGGAAACACCATATATTTT. The V gene is TRBV18 and the J gene is TRBJ1-3; a stretch of 8 junction bases matches TRBD1. V loses 5 bases at its end and J loses 0 bases; junction bases beyond the gene matches: 3. The CDR1 and CDR2 encoded by the germline V gene are KGHSH and LQKENI. The CDR3 covers 15 residues, taking in both the cysteine and the phenylalanine. The only DNA kept is the CDR3, 45 bases in frame from the first base.